This T cell receptor (beta chain) was obtained from a study of CD8+ T cells in alopecia areata. Whole-study results and caveats: Shared TCR sequences were less clear between patients than in mice, possibly partly from HLA diversity.

This CDR3 comprises 11 residues. The germline V gene encodes CDR1 MNHEY and CDR2 SMNVEV (reference sequence). Trimming took 4 bases from V and 0 from J, leaving 1 base between them. TCR sequencing used cDNA made by reverse transcription of extracted RNA. Profiled with immunoSEQ multiplex PCR; TCRdb holds only in-frame clones, not every one. The sample shows tens of thousands of clones, 45% to 60% of them seen only once. This clone came up once. Its specificity is not known. The chain recombines TRBV27 with TRBJ2-7, with D uncertain. This TCR came from a human donor with alopecia areata. The sequencing sample was made of NKG2D-high CD8+ T cells sorted from blood. Here the CDR3 reads CASSSSYEQYF. As DNA, the CDR3 is TGTGCCAGCAGTTCCTCCTACGAGCAGTACTTC.